The 32 T cell receptor beta chains reported below all come from one sample, sequenced in a study of OX40 agonist ivuxolimab in advanced cancers. This table comes from immunoSEQ multiplex PCR, and its TCRdb copy is limited to in-frame clones, with some not included. The table includes around 64,000 clones, around 86% detected once. Here the sequenced sample was CD4+ or CD8+ T cells sorted from blood, taken in a trial of the OX40 agonist ivuxolimab. The source is an adult with an advanced solid tumor such as melanoma, head and neck, liver or kidney cancer.

The J gene is TRBJ2-6, the V gene TRBV5-5; D call uncertain. This CDR3 is built from 15 residues. Trimming took 4 bases from V and 1 from J, leaving 9 bases between them. Germline V gives CDR1 SGHKS, CDR2 YYEKEE (reference sequence). For the CDR3, the DNA is TGTGCCAGCAGCCCTGCTCCATCTGGGGCCAACGTCCTGACTTTC. This encodes CASSPAPSGANVLTF.

The J gene is TRBJ2-1, the V gene TRBV28; weak D call: TRBD1 (5 bases). V lost 6 bases and J lost 4, with 7 bases in between. The germline V gene has CDR1 MDHEN and CDR2 SYDVKM. The CDR3 loop spans 12 amino acids. CDR3 sequence (DNA): TGTGCCAGCAGGTCAGGGTACAATGAGCAGTTCTTC. It is translated as CASRSGYNEQFF.

The V gene is TRBV5-1, the J gene TRBJ1-4; 9 positions agree with TRBD1. The CDR3 contains 14 residues. Germline V gene lookup returns CDR1 SGHRS and CDR2 YFSETQ. The V gene end was trimmed by 4 bases and the J gene end by 6 bases; junction bases not matched to a gene: 4. CDR3 sequence: CASSPGQGYEKLFF. The CDR3 DNA is TGCGCCAGCAGCCCGGGACAGGGTTATGAAAAACTGTTTTTT.

The CDR3 nucleotides read TGTGCCAGCAGTGAACTGGGGGACAGCCACGAGCAGTACTTC. Translating gives CASSELGDSHEQYF. J is TRBJ2-7 and V is TRBV6-5; the match to TRBD1 covers 7 bases. Looked up from germline, CDR1 is MNHEY and CDR2 is SVGAGI. The CDR3 consists of 14 residues. V trimming: 5 bases; J trimming: 5 bases; junction bases outside the gene matches: 9.

The chain employs TRBV18 and TRBJ2-5, with D perhaps TRBD1 (6 bases). From germline, CDR1 is KGHSH and CDR2 LQKENI. CDR3 length equals 14 residues. Trimming removed 6 bases from V and 0 bases from J, with 11 bases in between. The CDR3: CASSPRGNQETQYF. DNA of the CDR3: TGTGCCAGCTCGCCCAGGGGAAACCAAGAGACCCAGTACTTC.

The chain uses TRBV5-5 and TRBJ1-2; weak D call: TRBD1 (6 bases). This CDR3 is built from 15 residues. Germline V lookup: CDR1 SGHKS, CDR2 YYEKEE (reference sequence). Between the trimmed V and J ends, which lost 3 bases and 4 bases, there was a span of 16 bases. The CDR3 region has the DNA TGTGCCAGCAGCTCAGCTGCAGGGGAAGCCTATGGCTACACCTTC. It encodes CASSSAAGEAYGYTF.

The rearrangement joins TRBV6-5 to TRBJ1-2; D possibly corresponds to TRBD1 (5 bases). Germline assignment: CDR1 MNHEY and CDR2 SVGAGI. This CDR3 is built from 13 residues. With 6 bases removed from V and 4 bases from J, the gap between germline ends came to 12 bases. DNA of the CDR3: TGTGCCAGCAGCTCGGGACGCCTCTATGGCTACACCTTC. Amino acids: CASSSGRLYGYTF.

This chain joins TRBV6-6 and TRBJ2-5; the D is unclear. CDR3 length: 16 residues. The V end lost 0 bases, the J end lost 3 bases, and 14 bases lay between the germline ends. Germline V gene lookup returns CDR1 MNHNY and CDR2 SVGAGI (reference sequence). CDR3 in amino acids: CASSYSFSLKKETQYF. CDR3 sequence (DNA): TGTGCCAGCAGTTACTCTTTCTCCCTAAAAAAAGAGACCCAGTACTTC.

The V call is TRBV27, the J call TRBJ2-7; TRBD1 matches at 9 bases. Germline V gives CDR1 MNHEY, CDR2 SMNVEV (reference sequence). V lost 2 bases to trimming and J lost 3 bases; unmatched junction nucleotides: 2. CDR3 length: 14 amino acids. The CDR3 DNA reads TGTGCCAGCAGTTTAGGGACAGGGTTCTACGAGCAGTACTTC. This translates into CASSLGTGFYEQYF.

The rearrangement uses TRBV18 and TRBJ2-2; 11 bases are shared with TRBD2. V shed 5 bases, J shed 1 base, and the junction held 9 bases outside the gene matches. The germline CDR1 and CDR2 sequences are KGHSH and LQKENI. The CDR3 sequence is 18 residues long. Here the CDR3 reads CASSTSQGLAGNTGELFF. CDR3 coding DNA: TGTGCCAGCTCAACTTCCCAAGGACTAGCGGGGAACACCGGGGAGCTGTTTTTT.

The V and J genes are TRBV10-2 and TRBJ2-2; 9 bases are a match to TRBD1. Germline V lookup: CDR1 WSHSY, CDR2 SAAADI. This CDR3 comprises 17 residues. Trimming removed 2 bases from V and 4 bases from J; junction bases left unmatched: 8. CDR3 sequence (DNA): TGCGCCAGCAGTGAGCGGACAGGGGTGAAAGGCACCGGGGAGCTGTTTTTT. Protein sequence: CASSERTGVKGTGELFF.

CDR3 residues: CASSEAIGWTRRAYNEQFF. The CDR3 region has the DNA TGTGCCAGCAGTGAAGCCATAGGTTGGACACGCAGGGCCTACAATGAGCAGTTCTTC. The chain has TRBV6-1 and TRBJ2-1; TRBD1 might be the D (5 bases). Trimming cost V 0 bases and J 2 bases, with 20 bases left between them. The CDR3 has 19 amino acids. Germline V gene data show CDR1 as MNHNS and CDR2 as SASEGT.

V usage is TRBV13 and J usage is TRBJ1-2; no clear D. The CDR3 has 13 residues. Per germline, CDR1 PRHDT and CDR2 FYEKMQ (reference sequence). V was cut by 6 bases and J by 1 base, with 9 bases left in between. The CDR3 DNA sequence: TGTGCCAGCAGTTTCTGGGGTAACTATGGCTACACCTTC. Translating it yields CASSFWGNYGYTF.

The chain is built from TRBV7-9 and TRBJ2-1; 7 bases line up with TRBD2. The CDR3 has 16 residues. V lost 6 bases, J lost 7 bases, and 15 bases stayed unmatched. Per germline, CDR1 SEHNR and CDR2 FQNEAQ (reference sequence). The CDR3, as DNA: TGTGCCAGCAGTTTCCCCCTTGGGGGAGGGCAGAATGAGCAGTTCTTC. As protein: CASSFPLGGGQNEQFF.

The chain recombines TRBV14 with TRBJ1-4, with unresolved D. The CDR3 totals 15 residues. Germline-derived CDR1 and CDR2 are SGHDN and FVKESK. The V end lost 2 bases, the J end lost 0 bases, and 7 bases lay between the germline ends. In DNA form, the CDR3 reads TGTGCCAGCAGCCAAACTATTACAACTAATGAAAAACTGTTTTTT. It yields the protein CASSQTITTNEKLFF. Combining the CDR3 with reference TRBV14 and TRBJ1-4 gives the whole variable domain EAGVTQFPSHSVIEKGQTVTLRCDPISGHDNLYWYRRVMGKEIKFLLHFVKESKQDESGMPNNRFLAERTGGTYSTLKVQPAELEDSGVYFCASSQTITTNEKLFFGSGTQLSVL.

The rearrangement uses TRBV10-3 and TRBJ2-1; TRBD1 might be the D (6 bases). The CDR3 extends over 14 amino acids. Trimming took 7 bases from V and 4 from J, leaving 14 bases between them. Germline loops: CDR1 ENHRY, CDR2 SYGVKD. The CDR3 here is CAITMTGQYNEQFF. The CDR3 DNA reads as TGTGCCATCACAATGACAGGTCAATACAATGAGCAGTTCTTC.

V gene TRBV5-1 combines with J gene TRBJ2-1; 7 bases map to TRBD2. Trimming cost V 4 bases and J 5 bases; bases outside gene matches: 3. The CDR3 is made up of 13 amino acids. The germline CDR1 and CDR2 sequences are SGHRS and YFSETQ. In nucleotides, the CDR3 is TGCGCCAGCAGCACCCGGGGGGACAATGAGCAGTTCTTC. The encoded protein is CASSTRGDNEQFF.

This chain links TRBV19 with TRBJ2-5; possibly TRBD2 for D (6 bases). Deletions cut 6 bases from V and 3 bases from J, with 14 bases between. This CDR3 region has 14 residues. Germline CDR1 and CDR2: LNHDA and SQIVND (reference sequence). DNA of the CDR3: TGTGCCAGTAGCCCGCTGTGGGAGGAAGAGACCCAGTACTTC. This translates into CASSPLWEEETQYF.

This chain connects TRBV6-1 to TRBJ1-1, with D unclear. CDR3 length equals 13 residues. Germline V CDR1 and CDR2: MNHNS, SASEGT. V gave up 2 bases and J gave up 6 bases, with 10 bases separating them. The CDR3: CASSELTLSEAFF. CDR3 in DNA: TGTGCCAGCAGTGAATTGACTCTTTCTGAAGCTTTCTTT.

CDR3 bases: TGTGCCAGCAGACCGCAGCTCGCAGATACGCAGTATTTT. It specifies CASRPQLADTQYF. J is TRBJ2-3 and V is TRBV5-4; no clear D. CDR1 SGHNT and CDR2 YYREEE come from the germline V gene (reference sequence). V was pared by 5 bases and J by 4 bases, with 11 bases between. The CDR3 loop spans 13 amino acids. Complete variable domain (other parts from reference TRBV5-4 and TRBJ2-3): ETGVTQSPTHLIKTRGQQVTLRCSSQSGHNTVSWYQQALGQGPQFIFQYYREEENGRGNFPPRFSGLQFPNYSSELNVNALELDDSALYLCASRPQLADTQYFGPGTRLTVL.

This clone was recorded a few times. The rearrangement joins TRBV19 to TRBJ1-3; D uncertain. Trimming left V 7 bases short and J 4 bases short, with 20 bases between. Germline V gene data show CDR1 as LNHDA and CDR2 as SQIVND (reference sequence). The CDR3 is 16 amino acids. The CDR3 here is CASTLNSPRTGNTIYF. CDR3 in DNA: TGTGCCAGTACCCTTAACTCTCCTCGGACCGGAAACACCATATATTTT.

The chain is built from TRBV19 and TRBJ1-4; D unclear. In germline, CDR1 is LNHDA, CDR2 SQIVND (reference sequence). The V gene lost 1 base and the J gene lost 5 bases, with 17 bases spanning the gap. The CDR3 runs to 17 residues. The CDR3 spells CASSIGRRRSKNEKLFF. CDR3 in DNA: TGTGCCAGTAGTATAGGCAGGAGGAGGAGTAAGAATGAAAAACTGTTTTTT.

The chain recombines TRBV7-2 with TRBJ2-1; 7 nucleotides match TRBD2. Per the germline V gene, CDR1 is SGHTA and CDR2 is FQGNSA. The CDR3 spans 14 residues. Trimming removed 0 bases from V and 15 bases from J; junction bases left unmatched: 11. CDR3 nucleotides: TGTGCCAGCAGCTTAGCGGGAGGGCTTAATCAGCCGTTCTTC. The encoded protein is CASSLAGGLNQPFF.

The V call is TRBV18, the J call TRBJ2-1; TRBD1 matches 7 bases. The CDR3 contains 17 residues. V trimming: 3 bases; J trimming: 1 base; junction bases outside the gene matches: 9. Germline lookup yields CDR1 KGHSH and CDR2 LQKENI. The CDR3, as DNA: TGTGCCAGCTCACCCTTGGGGCGACAGGGATCCTACAATGAGCAGTTCTTC. As protein: CASSPLGRQGSYNEQFF.

This clone was found a few times. J is TRBJ1-5 and V is TRBV5-8; the match to TRBD1 covers 9 bases. J lost 4 bases, V lost 4 bases, and 6 bases had no gene match. Germline CDR1 SGHTS, CDR2 YDEGEE. The CDR3 runs to 15 residues. This chain's CDR3 is CASSRNRGPNQPQHF. In nucleotides, the CDR3 is TGTGCCAGCAGCCGAAACAGGGGGCCTAATCAGCCCCAGCATTTT. Combining the CDR3 with reference TRBV5-8 and TRBJ1-5 gives the whole variable domain EAGVTQSPTHLIKTRGQQATLRCSPISGHTSVYWYQQALGLGLQFLLWYDEGEERNRGNFPPRFSGRQFPNYSSELNVNALELEDSALYLCASSRNRGPNQPQHFGDGTRLSIL.

The chain carries TRBV6-4 and TRBJ2-3; D is unclear. CDR3 length: 15 residues. The V gene lost 2 bases and the J gene lost 0 bases, with 9 bases spanning the gap. The germline V gene has CDR1 MRHNA and CDR2 SNTAGT. CDR3 coding DNA: TGTGCCAGCAGTGACACCATTGGGAGCACAGATACGCAGTATTTT. Its protein product is CASSDTIGSTDTQYF.

The J gene is TRBJ2-7, the V gene TRBV7-2; D possibly corresponds to TRBD1 (5 bases). Germline CDR1 reads SGHTA; CDR2 reads FQGNSA. Between the trimmed V and J ends, which lost 5 bases and 3 bases, there was a span of 20 bases. The CDR3 runs 16 residues. Here the CDR3 reads CASSPQTRVFVYEQYF. The DNA for the CDR3 is TGTGCCAGCAGCCCCCAAACCAGGGTTTTTGTCTACGAGCAGTACTTC.

This chain connects TRBV23-1 to TRBJ2-5, with a weak D call TRBD1 (6 bases). TRBV23-1 is an ORF; its function is uncertain. CDR3 length: 12 amino acids. Trimming left V 7 bases short and J 4 bases short, with 10 bases between. The CDR3 sequence: CASIPDRETQYF. DNA of the CDR3: TGCGCCAGCATCCCGGACAGAGAGACCCAGTACTTC.

The chain carries TRBV7-2 and TRBJ1-4, with D unresolved. The V and J ends lost 2 bases and 5 bases respectively, with 6 bases between them. This CDR3 has 13 amino acids. Germline V gene lookup returns CDR1 SGHTA and CDR2 FQGNSA. The CDR3 sequence is CASSLIRNEKLFF. The CDR3 nucleotides are TGTGCCAGCAGCTTAATCAGAAATGAAAAACTGTTTTTT.

The rearrangement joins TRBV7-3 to TRBJ2-1; TRBD1 matches 8 bases. From germline, CDR1 is SGHTA and CDR2 FQGTGA. The CDR3 is 15 residues long. V was clipped by 4 bases and J by 2 bases; unmatched bases: 4. The CDR3 region has the DNA TGTGCCAGCAGCTCGCGGACAGGGCCCTACAATGAGCAGTTCTTC. Translated: CASSSRTGPYNEQFF. The full variable domain, rest sourced from reference TRBV7-3 and TRBJ2-1, is GAGVSQTPSNKVTEKGKYVELRCDPISGHTALYWYRQSLGQGPEFLIYFQGTGAADDSGLPNDRFFAVRPEGSVSTLKIQRTERGDSAVYLCASSSRTGPYNEQFFGPGTRLTVL.

The chain couples TRBV5-5 to TRBJ2-7; the D gene is possibly TRBD2 (5 bases). This CDR3 spans 13 amino acids. The germline V gene encodes CDR1 SGHKS and CDR2 YYEKEE (reference sequence). The V end was cut by 4 bases, the J end by 7 bases, with 15 bases between. The DNA for the CDR3 is TGTGCCAGCAGCGCAACCCCTGGCGGGGAGCAGTACTTC. As protein: CASSATPGGEQYF.

The chain employs TRBV5-1 and TRBJ2-1; the match to TRBD2 covers 7 bases. V dropped 4 bases and J dropped 0; count of bases not matched to a gene: 4. This CDR3 comprises 15 residues. Germline CDR1 SGHRS, CDR2 YFSETQ. CDR3 bases: TGCGCCAGCAGCCTCAGCGGGGTCTCCTACAATGAGCAGTTCTTC. This encodes CASSLSGVSYNEQFF.